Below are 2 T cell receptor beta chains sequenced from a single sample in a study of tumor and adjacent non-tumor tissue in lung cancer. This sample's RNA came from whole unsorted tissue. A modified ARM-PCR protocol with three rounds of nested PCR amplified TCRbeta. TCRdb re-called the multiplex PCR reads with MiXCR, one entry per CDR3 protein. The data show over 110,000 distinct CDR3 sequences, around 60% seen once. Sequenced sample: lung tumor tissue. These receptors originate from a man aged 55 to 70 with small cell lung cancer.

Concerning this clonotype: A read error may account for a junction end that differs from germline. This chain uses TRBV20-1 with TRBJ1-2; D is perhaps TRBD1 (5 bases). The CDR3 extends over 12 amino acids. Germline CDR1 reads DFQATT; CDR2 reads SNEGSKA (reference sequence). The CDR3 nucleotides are TGCAATGCTATCAGGGAGAACTATGACTACACCTTC. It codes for CNAIRENYDYTF.

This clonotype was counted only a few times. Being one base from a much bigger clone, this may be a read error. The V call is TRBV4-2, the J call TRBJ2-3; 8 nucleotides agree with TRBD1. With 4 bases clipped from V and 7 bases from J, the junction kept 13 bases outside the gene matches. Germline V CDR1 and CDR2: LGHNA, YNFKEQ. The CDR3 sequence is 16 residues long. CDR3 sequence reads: CASSPRTGSTANTQYF. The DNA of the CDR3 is TGTGCCAGCAGCCCAAGGACAGGGTCAACAGCAAATACGCAGTATTTT.